One sample yielded the 32 T cell receptor beta chains listed below, sequenced in a study of cytomegalovirus exposure and HLA in healthy donors (dated by TCRdb to about 2017). Libraries were prepared through the immunoSEQ multiplex PCR assay. A mixture of 60 forward primers for TCR Vbeta segments and 13 reverse primers for TCR Jbeta segments was used in the multiplex PCR. TCRdb stores this immuneACCESS table with in-frame sequences only. Part of the clones is absent; in the studies checked, under half of the shortfall reflects unresolved V genes, and no reason is known for the rest. This sample is represented by 200,000 or so clones; 76% of them were singletons. The biggest ten clones account for approximately 0.63% of the sample. Sequencing input: PBMCs. The receptor set was obtained from a man between 18 and 29 years old in good health and CMV-seronegative.

The rearrangement links TRBV7-2 to TRBJ2-1; no definite D call. The germline gives CDR1 SGHTA, CDR2 FQGNSA. The V gene lost 11 bases and the J gene lost 4 bases, with 9 bases spanning the gap. The CDR3 sequence is 11 residues long. Here the CDR3 DNA reads TGTGCCCGCGAGATTTACAATGAGCAGTTCTTC. Translated, it gives CAREIYNEQFF.

The chain employs TRBV30 and TRBJ1-1, with TRBD1 matching 12 bases. J gave up 8 bases and V 6 bases, and 1 base lay outside the gene matches. The CDR3 is 11 residues long. Germline-derived CDR1 and CDR2 are GTSNPN and SVGIG (reference sequence). The CDR3: CACGTGGEAFF. CDR3 bases: TGTGCCTGCGGGACAGGGGGCGAAGCTTTCTTT. The entire variable domain, with the rest obtained from reference TRBV30 and TRBJ1-1, is as follows: SQTIHQWPATLVQPVGSPLSLECTVEGTSNPNLYWYRQAAGRGLQLLFYSVGIGQISSEVPQNLSASRPQDRQFILSSKKLLLSDSGFYLCACGTGGEAFFGQGTRLTVV.

The sample holds a few counts of this clone. The chain uses TRBV7-9 and TRBJ2-1; the match to TRBD2 covers 13 bases. CDR1 and CDR2 (germline): SEHNR, FQNEAQ (reference sequence). The CDR3 runs to 16 residues. Trimming cost V 5 bases and J 9 bases; bases outside gene matches: 10. The CDR3 reads CASSPNGLAGVREQFF. Written as DNA, the CDR3 is TGTGCCAGCAGCCCAAACGGACTAGCGGGAGTGCGTGAGCAGTTCTTC.

The rearrangement uses TRBV6-5 and TRBJ1-1; D is undetermined. Trimming took off 5 bases at V and 2 bases at J, with 12 bases between the two ends. The CDR3 sequence is 14 residues long. The germline gives CDR1 MNHEY, CDR2 SVGAGI. This CDR3 is CASSQPPRNTEAFF. CDR3 bases: TGTGCCAGCAGTCAACCGCCGAGAAACACTGAAGCTTTCTTT.

This clone showed up just once. The chain is built from TRBV9 and TRBJ2-1; D perhaps matches TRBD1 (5 bases). CDR3 length: 11 amino acids. With 3 bases removed from V and 8 bases from J, the gap between germline ends came to 6 bases. Germline V gives CDR1 SGDLS, CDR2 YYNGEE. CDR3 protein: CASSAGYEQFF. The CDR3, as DNA: TGTGCCAGCAGCGCAGGGTATGAGCAGTTCTTC.

The V gene is TRBV10-3, the J gene TRBJ2-3, with D maybe TRBD2 (6 bases). CDR1 is ENHRY and CDR2 is SYGVKD in the germline V gene. Trimming shortened V by 6 bases and J by 0 bases, and 13 bases separated the two germline ends. The CDR3 extends over 15 amino acids. The CDR3 loop reads CAIRAGGTSTDTQYF. Written as DNA, the CDR3 is TGTGCCATCAGAGCCGGTGGGACTAGCACAGATACGCAGTATTTT.

The chain combines TRBV19 with TRBJ1-5; 7 nucleotides agree with TRBD1. The CDR3 extends over 14 amino acids. V was pared by 5 bases and J by 3 bases, with 4 bases of the junction left unmatched. CDR1 is LNHDA and CDR2 is SQIVND in the germline V gene (reference sequence). DNA of the CDR3: TGTGCCAGTAGTTCGACAGGGAACAATCAGCCCCAGCATTTT. Its translation: CASSSTGNNQPQHF.

This clone was seen more than once but under ten times. The gene calls are TRBV5-1 and TRBJ1-4; TRBD1 matches at 11 bases. The CDR3 has 15 residues. V lost 4 bases and J lost 5; bases outside the gene matches: 4. CDR1 and CDR2 from the germline V gene are SGHRS and YFSETQ. This CDR3 reads CASSPGQGANEKLFF. The CDR3 region has the DNA TGCGCCAGCAGCCCCGGACAGGGGGCGAATGAAAAACTGTTTTTT.

This clone was counted a single time. V is TRBV6-5 and J is TRBJ1-1; TRBD1 might be the D (6 bases). The V end was cut by 5 bases, the J end by 6 bases, with 16 bases between. The germline CDR1 and CDR2 sequences are MNHEY and SVGAGI. CDR3 length: 14 amino acids. The CDR3 sequence: CASSTTQGRAEAFF. For the CDR3, the DNA is TGTGCCAGCAGTACTACCCAGGGGAGGGCTGAAGCTTTCTTT.

This clone was recorded only once. The CDR3 loop reads CASRTGTETSYEQYF. The CDR3 DNA reads as TGTGCCAGTCGAACCGGGACAGAGACCTCCTACGAGCAGTACTTC. This chain links TRBV19 with TRBJ2-7; 7 bases fit TRBD1. CDR3 length: 15 amino acids. J was trimmed by 0 bases and V by 8 bases; bases with no gene match: 10. The germline gives CDR1 LNHDA, CDR2 SQIVND (reference sequence).

The CDR3 is CSVSLLEEITEAFF. The CDR3 DNA is TGCAGCGTTTCCCTCCTAGAGGAAATCACTGAAGCTTTCTTT. The chain uses TRBV29-1 and TRBJ1-1; D call uncertain. Per the germline V gene, CDR1 is SQVTM and CDR2 is ANQGSEA. V lost 5 bases and J 4 bases, leaving 17 bases between the germline ends. This CDR3 spans 14 amino acids.

This clone was observed a few times. CDR3 sequence: CSGATGDTEAFF. In DNA form, the CDR3 reads TGCAGCGGAGCGACAGGGGACACTGAAGCTTTCTTT. The genes are TRBV29-1 and TRBJ1-1, with TRBD1 matching 8 bases. Germline loops: CDR1 SQVTM, CDR2 ANQGSEA. This CDR3 has 12 amino acids. V shed 7 bases and J 3 bases; nucleotides not matched to a gene: 4.

The rearrangement uses TRBV19 and TRBJ2-5; 7 bases are shared with TRBD2. The closer fit of TRBJ2-7 to the DNA end suggests the J call may be wrong. The CDR3 is made up of 15 amino acids. Germline CDR1 LNHDA, CDR2 SQIVND (reference sequence). CDR3 bases: TGTGCCAGTAGTCCCCGGGGAGGGGACTCCTACGAGCAGTACTTC. Amino acid sequence: CASSPRGGDSYEQYF.

The chain uses TRBV5-1 and TRBJ2-5, with a tentative D call TRBD1 (5 bases). The J call is doubtful: the DNA matches TRBJ2-7 better. The V gene's germline CDR1 is SGHRS and CDR2 YFSETQ. The CDR3 loop spans 14 amino acids. The CDR3 here is CASSLGQTAYEQYF. Written as DNA, the CDR3 is TGCGCCAGCAGCTTGGGACAGACGGCCTACGAGCAGTACTTC.

The chain couples TRBV15 to TRBJ1-2, with D perhaps matching TRBD1 (5 bases). The V end was cut by 0 bases, the J end by 4 bases, with 9 bases between. CDR3 size: 14 residues. CDR1 is LNHNV and CDR2 is YYDKDF in the germline V gene (reference sequence). The CDR3 nucleotides read TGTGCCACCAGCAGAGATCTAGGGGCCTATGGCTACACCTTC. Translating it yields CATSRDLGAYGYTF.

The V gene is TRBV21-1, the J gene TRBJ1-1; no DNA check was done on the table's D call, TRBD1. TRBV21-1 represents a pseudogene. The length of the CDR3 is 14 residues. DNA for the CDR3: TGTGCCAGCAGCATTAAGGGGGCGGGGACTGAAGCTTTCTTT. This gives the protein CASSIKGAGTEAFF.

This clone was picked up one time. This chain links TRBV5-6 with TRBJ1-2; the match to TRBD1 covers 7 bases. V gave up 4 bases and J gave up 4 bases; unmatched junction bases: 7. Germline values: CDR1 SGHDT, CDR2 YYEEEE. This CDR3 comprises 14 residues. The CDR3 sequence: CASSRLDRAYGYTF. The CDR3 nucleotides read TGTGCCAGCAGCAGATTAGACAGGGCCTATGGCTACACCTTC.

This rearrangement joins TRBV5-1 to TRBJ2-7; 8 nucleotides match TRBD2. V lost 5 bases, J lost 0 bases, and 13 bases stayed unmatched. The CDR3 runs to 17 residues. CDR1 is SGHRS, CDR2 YFSETQ, per germline. CDR3 in amino acids: CASRPGWVAGHSYEQYF. Here the CDR3 DNA reads TGCGCCAGCAGACCTGGATGGGTAGCGGGACACTCCTACGAGCAGTACTTC.

The chain carries TRBV5-1 and TRBJ2-5; 9 bases are shared with TRBD1. CDR1 and CDR2 from the germline V gene are SGHRS and YFSETQ. Trimming removed 6 bases from V and 5 bases from J; junction bases left unmatched: 8. The CDR3 is made up of 14 amino acids. The CDR3 DNA is TGCGCCAGCATGACAGGGGGACCGGCTGAGACCCAGTACTTC. Its protein is CASMTGGPAETQYF.

The chain recombines TRBV7-9 with TRBJ2-7, with TRBD2 matching over 7 bases. Losses at the gene ends were 5 bases for V and 2 bases for J; bases not matched to a gene: 3. The germline V gene has CDR1 SEHNR and CDR2 FQNEAQ (reference sequence). This CDR3 has 13 amino acids. CDR3 loop: CASSRRGAYEQYF. CDR3 nucleotide sequence: TGTGCCAGCAGCCGACGGGGGGCCTACGAGCAGTACTTC.

This clone was seen only a few times. The V and J genes are TRBV5-4 and TRBJ2-7; possibly TRBD1 for D (6 bases). This CDR3 has 14 residues. V gave up 0 bases and J gave up 5 bases, with 12 bases separating them. The germline gives CDR1 SGHNT, CDR2 YYREEE (reference sequence). The DNA of the CDR3 is TGTGCCAGCAGCTTGGCACAGGGCCGCAACGAGCAGTACTTC. This translates into CASSLAQGRNEQYF. Looking up the rest from reference TRBV5-4 and TRBJ2-7 gives the full variable domain: ETGVTQSPTHLIKTRGQQVTLRCSSQSGHNTVSWYQQALGQGPQFIFQYYREEENGRGNFPPRFSGLQFPNYSSELNVNALELDDSALYLCASSLAQGRNEQYFGPGTRLTVT.

The rearrangement uses TRBV7-9 and TRBJ2-1, with 11 nucleotides matching TRBD2. Germline V lookup: CDR1 SEHNR, CDR2 FQNEAQ (reference sequence). The CDR3 runs to 17 residues. V was clipped by 4 bases and J by 6 bases; unmatched bases: 11. The CDR3 region is CASSSGLAGGGLNEQFF. CDR3 bases: TGTGCCAGCAGCTCAGGATTAGCGGGAGGGGGTCTCAATGAGCAGTTCTTC.

V usage is TRBV10-3 and J usage is TRBJ2-3; 16 bases match TRBD2. V lost 0 bases, J lost 4 bases, and 7 bases stayed unmatched. The germline CDR1 and CDR2 sequences are ENHRY and SYGVKD. This CDR3 contains 19 residues. CDR3 coding DNA: TGTGCCATCAGTGAGTCCCAGGGACTAGCGGGAGGGCCGGCAGATACGCAGTATTTT. It is translated as CAISESQGLAGGPADTQYF.

The chain carries TRBV10-3 and TRBJ2-3; D gene uncertain. This CDR3 region has 15 residues. V lost 10 bases and J lost 2, with 19 bases in between. Germline lookup yields CDR1 ENHRY and CDR2 SYGVKD. The CDR3 loop reads CATAARPTFTDTQYF. The CDR3 DNA reads as TGTGCCACCGCGGCCCGACCAACTTTCACAGATACGCAGTATTTT.

This clone has only one observation. The rearrangement links TRBV2 to TRBJ2-1; the D gene is possibly TRBD2 (6 bases). The CDR3 sequence is 15 residues long. The V end was cut by 5 bases, the J end by 4 bases, with 15 bases between. Germline V gives CDR1 SNHLY, CDR2 FYNNEI. The CDR3 nucleotides are TGTGCCAGCAGTTCACGGCGCGGGGATTACAATGAGCAGTTCTTC. As protein: CASSSRRGDYNEQFF.

In its sample, this clone was seen a few times. Additional DNA sequences in this sample encode the identical CDR3. The chain uses TRBV18 and TRBJ1-2; the D is unclear. V gave up 1 base and J gave up 0 bases, with 12 bases separating them. Germline lookup yields CDR1 KGHSH and CDR2 LQKENI. There are 16 residues in the CDR3. The CDR3 DNA sequence: TGTGCCAGCTCACCACAGGAAGGAGTAGCTAACTATGGCTACACCTTC. Translation gives CASSPQEGVANYGYTF.

The chain carries TRBV19 and TRBJ2-1; no clear D gene. Germline values: CDR1 LNHDA, CDR2 SQIVND (reference sequence). The CDR3 has 13 residues. Trimming removed 3 bases at V and 2 bases at J, with 5 bases between. The DNA of the CDR3 is TGTGCCAGTAGTATTGACACCTACAATGAGCAGTTCTTC. It codes for CASSIDTYNEQFF. Full variable domain (outside the CDR3, taken from reference TRBV19 and TRBJ2-1): DGGITQSPKYLFRKEGQNVTLSCEQNLNHDAMYWYRQDPGQGLRLIYYSQIVNDFQKGDIAEGYSVSREKKESFPLTVTSAQKNPTAFYLCASSIDTYNEQFFGPGTRLTVL.

V gene TRBV7-9 combines with J gene TRBJ2-7; D is possibly TRBD1 (6 bases). The CDR3 contains 15 residues. Germline V lookup: CDR1 SEHNR, CDR2 FQNEAQ (reference sequence). With 5 bases removed from V and 2 bases from J, the gap between germline ends came to 16 bases. CDR3: CASSEWTAGTYEQYF. Here the CDR3 DNA reads TGTGCCAGCAGCGAATGGACAGCCGGTACCTACGAGCAGTACTTC.

With regard to this clone: The same CDR3 also results from other DNA sequences found in this sample. This chain connects TRBV4-1 to TRBJ1-1; tentatively, D is TRBD1 (5 bases). The CDR3 is 14 residues long. The germline CDR1 and CDR2 sequences are MGHRA and YSYEKL. The V end was cut by 3 bases, the J end by 1 base, with 9 bases between. The CDR3 coding sequence is TGCGCCAGCAGCCAGGGGCTCGGGAACACTGAAGCTTTCTTT. As protein: CASSQGLGNTEAFF.

This clone has just a few counts. One junction end disagrees with the germline gene, perhaps due to a read error. The rearrangement joins TRBV7-9 to TRBJ2-7; 8 nucleotides agree with TRBD2. Germline assignment: CDR1 SEHNR and CDR2 FQNEAQ (reference sequence). There are 17 residues in the CDR3. The CDR3 coding sequence is TGTTCCAGCAGCTTAGCCGCACTCGCGGGAGGAGTGGGAGAGCAGTACTTC. This encodes CSSSLAALAGGVGEQYF.

The chain couples TRBV5-1 to TRBJ1-1; a possible D gene is TRBD1 (6 bases). With 4 bases removed from V and 4 bases from J, the gap between germline ends came to 17 bases. Germline-derived CDR1 and CDR2 are SGHRS and YFSETQ. The CDR3 has 15 residues. The CDR3 DNA is TGCGCCAGCAGCCCCACTACAGGGAAGGGCACTGAAGCTTTCTTT. Amino acids: CASSPTTGKGTEAFF.

This chain connects TRBV6-1 to TRBJ2-3; maybe TRBD2 (6 bases). The CDR3 sequence is 17 residues long. Between the trimmed V and J ends, which lost 0 bases and 1 base, there was a span of 14 bases. Germline V gene data show CDR1 as MNHNS and CDR2 as SASEGT. The CDR3 spells CASSEAHPRRGTDTQYF. CDR3 coding DNA: TGTGCCAGCAGTGAAGCCCACCCCCGGAGGGGCACAGATACGCAGTATTTT.